Sequencing of this TCR beta chain was carried out in a study of blood T cell repertoires in COVID-19. Study information: T cells, B-cell-depleted T cells, or PBMCs supplied cDNA or gDNA.

Recovered status applied to Cohort 3 donors who had two consecutive negative PCRs. It also applied to those with clearance or with symptom resolution. Germline values: CDR1 MNHEY, CDR2 SVGAGI. The CDR3 spans 14 residues. After removal of 4 bases from V and 3 bases from J, the junction contained 0 bases not matched to a gene. In its sample, this clone was seen a few times. In the original analysis: Counts of nucleated cells, estimated from reference gene primer amplification, were obtained. The table came from immunoSEQ multiplex PCR; TCRdb's copy has only in-frame clones and leaves some out. V and J calls and clone size are as listed in that table; D and trimming were resolved from the DNA. The sample carries roughly 330,000 clones, 80% to 90% recorded once.

The V call is TRBV6-5, the J call TRBJ2-2, with TRBD1 identical over 9 bases. Material: PBMCs or T cells enriched from blood (not recorded which). The receptor was isolated from a woman between 25 and 40 years old who had recovered from COVID-19. The CDR3 spells CASSWDRDTGELFF. DNA for the CDR3: TGTGCCAGCAGTTGGGACAGGGACACCGGGGAGCTGTTTTTT.